This T cell receptor (beta chain) was documented in a study of cytomegalovirus exposure and HLA in healthy donors. V shed 6 bases and J 5 bases; nucleotides not matched to a gene: 17. The germline V gene has CDR1 SGHVS and CDR2 FQNEAQ. The CDR3 length is 18 residues. In the PCR, 60 Vbeta and 13 Jbeta primers were used. Only in-frame clones appear in the TCRdb table, and some are missing; sequencing was by immunoSEQ multiplex PCR. The sample includes some 150,000 clones, 70% to 90% of them seen just once. This sequence joins TRBV7-8 and TRBJ2-1; 9 bases map to TRBD2. This sequence originates from a man between 50 and 59 years old in good health and CMV-seronegative. Sequencing was done on a sample of PBMCs. The chain's CDR3 is CASSQREVTLAANNEQFF. The CDR3 region has the DNA TGTGCCAGCAGTCAGCGGGAGGTCACGCTAGCGGCTAACAATGAGCAGTTCTTC.